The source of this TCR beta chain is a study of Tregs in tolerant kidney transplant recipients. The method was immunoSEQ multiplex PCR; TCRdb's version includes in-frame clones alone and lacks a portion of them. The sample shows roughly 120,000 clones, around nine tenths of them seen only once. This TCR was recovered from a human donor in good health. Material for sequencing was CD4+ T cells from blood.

CDR3 in amino acids: CASSSGGGIYEQYF. CDR3 nucleotide sequence: TGTGCCAGCAGTTCCGGCGGTGGGATCTACGAGCAGTACTTC. J is TRBJ2-7 and V is TRBV6-5, with unresolved D. Trimming removed 4 bases from V and 3 bases from J, with 13 bases in between. The CDR3 contains 14 residues. Germline V gene lookup returns CDR1 MNHEY and CDR2 SVGAGI.